One and the same sample provided the 31 T cell receptor beta chains below, sequenced in a study of T cell clones after liver transplantation. Assay used: immunoSEQ multiplex PCR; TCRdb lists only in-frame clones, some missing. The data contain several thousand clones, roughly 85% of them singletons. Sequencing was performed on CD8+ T cells from blood, taken before liver transplant. These receptors were obtained from a human donor who received a liver transplant.

The sample holds one count of this clone. This CDR3 is CASSRGGPRETQYF. The DNA for the CDR3 is TGTGCCAGCAGCCGCGGGGGTCCCCGGGAGACCCAGTACTTC. The chain combines TRBV6-5 with TRBJ2-5; 7 bases are shared with TRBD2. Trimming cost V 6 bases and J 5 bases; bases outside gene matches: 9. Germline CDR1 MNHEY, CDR2 SVGAGI. There are 14 residues in the CDR3.

The rearrangement joins TRBV5-1 to TRBJ2-3; tentatively, D is TRBD1 or TRBD2 (5 bases each). CDR3 length equals 14 residues. V lost 4 bases and J 2 bases, leaving 11 bases between the germline ends. Germline V gene sequence: CDR1 SGHRS, CDR2 YFSETQ. The DNA of the CDR3 is TGCGCCAGCAGCACGGGGCTAAACACAGATACGCAGTATTTT. Translating gives CASSTGLNTDTQYF.

This chain connects TRBV7-5 to TRBJ1-2; the D call in the table, TRBD1, was not verified against the DNA. TRBV7-5 is noted as a pseudogene. The CDR3 has 13 residues. This CDR3 is CASSPTANYGYTF. CDR3 nucleotides: TGTGCCAGCAGCCCGACAGCTAACTATGGCTACACCTTC.

The chain combines TRBV27 with TRBJ1-2; 7 nucleotides agree with TRBD1. The J segment lost 4 bases and the V segment lost 6 bases, leaving 5 bases of the junction unmatched. The CDR3 loop spans 13 amino acids. From germline, CDR1 is MNHEY and CDR2 SMNVEV (reference sequence). In DNA form, the CDR3 reads TGTGCCAGCAGCTTAGGGACAGCCTATGGCTACACCTTC. Protein sequence: CASSLGTAYGYTF.

This clone came up a few times. CDR3 in DNA: TGTGCCAGTTCCCAGGGAGGTGATGGCTACACCTTC. This sequence encodes CASSQGGDGYTF. V usage is TRBV19 and J usage is TRBJ1-2; possibly TRBD1 for D (5 bases). Trimming removed 8 bases from V and 6 bases from J, with 13 bases in between. CDR1 is LNHDA, CDR2 SQIVND, per germline (reference sequence). CDR3 length: 12 amino acids.

This chain links TRBV6-1 with TRBJ2-2, with TRBD2 matching 8 bases. Looked up from germline, CDR1 is MNHNS and CDR2 is SASEGT. This CDR3 spans 15 amino acids. The trim removed 5 bases at V and 3 bases at J, leaving 5 bases unmatched. The CDR3 protein is CASSLTGGDTGELFF. As DNA, the CDR3 is TGTGCCAGCAGTTTGACGGGAGGGGACACCGGGGAGCTGTTTTTT.

V gene TRBV30 combines with J gene TRBJ1-6; D may be TRBD1 (6 bases). In germline, CDR1 is GTSNPN, CDR2 SVGIG (reference sequence). The CDR3 length is 13 residues. V lost 5 bases and J 9 bases, leaving 14 bases between the germline ends. CDR3 region: CAWETGEVSPLHF. CDR3 nucleotide sequence: TGTGCCTGGGAGACAGGAGAGGTTTCACCCCTCCACTTT.

The chain links TRBV7-8 to TRBJ2-7, with unresolved D. Trimming cost V 3 bases and J 3 bases, with 15 bases left between them. Germline V gene sequence: CDR1 SGHVS, CDR2 FQNEAQ. The CDR3 covers 15 residues. CDR3 loop: CASSFRFRSLYEQYF. CDR3 nucleotide sequence: TGTGCCAGCAGCTTTCGATTTCGGTCACTCTACGAGCAGTACTTC.

The chain carries TRBV9 and TRBJ2-1, with a tentative D call TRBD1 (5 bases). V dropped 4 bases and J dropped 6 bases, with 8 bases sitting between them. Germline V gene lookup returns CDR1 SGDLS and CDR2 YYNGEE. The length of the CDR3 is 12 residues. In DNA form, the CDR3 reads TGTGCCAGCAGCATTCAGGGCAATGAGCAGTTCTTC. It encodes CASSIQGNEQFF.

V usage is TRBV2 and J usage is TRBJ2-1, with 11 bases identical to TRBD2. Losses at the gene ends were 6 bases for V and 4 bases for J; bases not matched to a gene: 5. The CDR3 has 15 amino acids. Germline assignment: CDR1 SNHLY and CDR2 FYNNEI. This chain's CDR3 is CASRTGTSGYNEQFF. The CDR3 bases are TGTGCCAGCAGAACCGGGACTAGCGGATACAATGAGCAGTTCTTC.

This clone was found once. J is TRBJ2-5 and V is TRBV9; D unresolved. Trimming took off 4 bases at V and 0 bases at J, with 19 bases between the two ends. Per germline, CDR1 SGDLS and CDR2 YYNGEE. The CDR3 is made up of 17 amino acids. CDR3 DNA sequence: TGTGCCAGCAGCCCCGAGAGGCGGCCTGAGAACCAAGAGACCCAGTACTTC. Residues: CASSPERRPENQETQYF.

This chain's CDR3 is CASSDSIRYEQFF. The DNA of the CDR3 is TGTGCCAGCAGCGACTCTATAAGGTACGAGCAGTTCTTC. The chain carries TRBV7-6 and TRBJ2-1; D call uncertain. This CDR3 has 13 amino acids. Per germline, CDR1 SGHVS and CDR2 FNYEAQ. V was trimmed by 5 bases and J by 10 bases, leaving 15 bases between them. The full variable domain, its missing parts supplied by reference TRBV7-6 and TRBJ2-1, is GAGVSQSPRYKVTKRGQDVALRCDPISGHVSLYWYRQALGQGPEFLTYFNYEAQQDKSGLPNDRFSAERPEGSISTLTIQRTEQRDSAMYRCASSDSIRYEQFFGPGTRLTVL.

CDR3 DNA sequence: TGTGCCAGTAGATGGGGGGCAGGGCGTGAAAAACTGTTTTTT. Encoded protein: CASRWGAGREKLFF. V usage is TRBV19 and J usage is TRBJ1-4, with D perhaps TRBD1 (6 bases). The CDR3 length is 14 residues. Trimming removed 6 bases at V and 7 bases at J, with 15 bases between. Germline V gives CDR1 LNHDA, CDR2 SQIVND (reference sequence).

The J gene is TRBJ2-7, the V gene TRBV4-3; D unresolved. V gave up 0 bases and J gave up 2 bases, with 5 bases separating them. CDR1 LGHNA and CDR2 YSLEER come from the germline V gene. The CDR3 runs 13 residues. The CDR3 DNA sequence: TGCGCCAGCAGCCAAGATCTCGCCTACGAGCAGTACTTC. As protein: CASSQDLAYEQYF.

This clone was counted between two and nine times. The rearrangement uses TRBV7-2 and TRBJ1-5; no clear D. The CDR3 loop spans 14 amino acids. V was cut by 6 bases and J by 0 bases, with 9 bases left in between. CDR1 and CDR2 from the germline V gene are SGHTA and FQGNSA. The CDR3 reads CASSRTDSNQPQHF. The CDR3 bases are TGTGCCAGCAGTCGGACGGATAGCAATCAGCCCCAGCATTTT.

This clone was seen once. The rearrangement links TRBV7-6 to TRBJ2-1; 10 bases agree with TRBD2. CDR3 length: 13 residues. Per germline, CDR1 SGHVS and CDR2 FNYEAQ. The V segment lost 5 bases and the J segment 9 bases; nucleotides outside the gene matches: 4. CDR3 bases: TGTGCCAGCAGCCTATGGACTAGCGGTGAGCAGTTCTTC. This sequence encodes CASSLWTSGEQFF.

The chain recombines TRBV19 with TRBJ1-3; D uncertain. Germline V gene sequence: CDR1 LNHDA, CDR2 SQIVND (reference sequence). V lost 1 base, J lost 4 bases, and 8 bases lay in between. The CDR3 spans 14 residues. This CDR3 is CASSIGGLGNTIYF. Here the CDR3 DNA reads TGTGCCAGTAGTATAGGGGGTCTCGGAAACACCATATATTTT.

The chain has TRBV15 and TRBJ2-1; the D gene is possibly TRBD1 (5 bases). This CDR3 comprises 13 residues. CDR1 LNHNV and CDR2 YYDKDF come from the germline V gene (reference sequence). Trimming took 5 bases from V and 7 from J, leaving 12 bases between them. The CDR3 DNA follows: TGTGCCACCAGCGGGTCCCAGGGAAATGAGCAGTTCTTC. This codes for CATSGSQGNEQFF.

V and J are TRBV25-1 and TRBJ1-2; TRBD1 might be the D (5 bases). Per germline, CDR1 MGHDK and CDR2 SYGVNS. V lost 0 bases, J lost 7 bases, and 9 bases lay in between. CDR3 length equals 13 residues. The CDR3: CASSEYGGVGYTF. CDR3 sequence (DNA): TGTGCCAGCAGTGAATACGGAGGGGTTGGCTACACCTTC.

The chain couples TRBV5-1 to TRBJ2-5; no clear D gene. Between the trimmed V and J ends, which lost 5 bases and 4 bases, there was a span of 18 bases. CDR3 size: 15 residues. Germline V gives CDR1 SGHRS, CDR2 YFSETQ. The CDR3 DNA is TGCGCCAGCAGAGTAGAAAACAGTCTAGTAGAGACCCAGTACTTC. This gives the protein CASRVENSLVETQYF. The variable domain in full, completed from reference TRBV5-1 and TRBJ2-5, reads KAGVTQTPRYLIKTRGQQVTLSCSPISGHRSVSWYQQTPGQGLQFLFEYFSETQRNKGNFPGRFSGRQFSNSRSEMNVSTLELGDSALYLCASRVENSLVETQYFGPGTRLLVL.

This clone was observed a single time. The rearrangement joins TRBV5-1 to TRBJ2-1; D call uncertain. With 0 bases removed from V and 4 bases from J, the gap between germline ends came to 5 bases. The V gene's germline CDR1 is SGHRS and CDR2 YFSETQ. CDR3 length: 13 residues. CDR3 DNA sequence: TGCGCCAGCAGCTTGGAACTGTACAATGAGCAGTTCTTC. This gives the protein CASSLELYNEQFF.

CDR3 protein: CASSFLLGGSSYNEQFF. DNA of the CDR3: TGTGCCAGCAGTTTCCTCTTGGGCGGGAGCTCCTACAATGAGCAGTTCTTC. This chain connects TRBV27 to TRBJ2-1, with 7 bases fitting TRBD2. The CDR3 extends over 17 amino acids. V shed 3 bases and J 0 bases; nucleotides not matched to a gene: 8. Germline CDR1 is MNHEY and CDR2 is SMNVEV (reference sequence).

The CDR3 DNA sequence: TGTGCCAGCAGCTTCGGACGGACTACCAGTTCGCACTATGGCTACACCTTC. As protein: CASSFGRTTSSHYGYTF. The genes are TRBV7-8 and TRBJ1-2; D uncertain. The V end was cut by 3 bases, the J end by 3 bases, with 20 bases between. Germline CDR1 and CDR2: SGHVS and FQNEAQ. The CDR3 covers 17 residues.

V gene TRBV6-5 combines with J gene TRBJ2-1; TRBD1 might be the D (6 bases). CDR1 and CDR2 (germline): MNHEY, SVGAGI. The ends were cut back, 2 bases at V and 3 bases at J, with 11 bases in the middle. CDR3 length: 15 residues. CDR3 sequence reads: CASSYGQGIYNEQFF. As DNA, the CDR3 is TGTGCCAGCAGTTACGGTCAGGGGATCTACAATGAGCAGTTCTTC.

This rearrangement joins TRBV11-2 to TRBJ2-7; 7 bases align to TRBD2. V lost 0 bases, J lost 0 bases, and 2 bases stayed unmatched. Germline V CDR1 and CDR2: SGHAT, FQNNGV. The CDR3 is 15 amino acids. Written as DNA, the CDR3 is TGTGCCAGCAGCTTAGATCTAGCGGCCTCCTACGAGCAGTACTTC. It yields the protein CASSLDLAASYEQYF.

This chain links TRBV11-2 with TRBJ2-7; TRBD2 aligns across 8 bases. Trimming removed 1 base from V and 2 bases from J; junction bases left unmatched: 4. Germline V gene lookup returns CDR1 SGHAT and CDR2 FQNNGV. This CDR3 has 15 residues. CDR3 DNA sequence: TGTGCCAGCAGCTTAGGGGCGGGAGGAGCCTACGAGCAGTACTTC. Translation: CASSLGAGGAYEQYF.

V and J are TRBV29-1 and TRBJ2-1, with 16 bases identical to TRBD2. The ends lost 6 bases at V and 4 bases at J; junction bases unmatched: 9. The CDR3 has 17 residues. Germline lookup yields CDR1 SQVTM and CDR2 ANQGSEA. CDR3 coding DNA: TGCAGCGTCCAAGGGACTAGCGGGAGGGCCAAATACAATGAGCAGTTCTTC. Its protein is CSVQGTSGRAKYNEQFF.

The V and J genes are TRBV19 and TRBJ2-1, with 10 bases aligning to TRBD2. Germline V CDR1 and CDR2: LNHDA, SQIVND (reference sequence). V lost 9 bases and J lost 5; bases outside the gene matches: 4. The CDR3 covers 13 residues. The CDR3 DNA reads TGTGCCAGCGGACTAGCGGCCAACAATGAGCAGTTCTTC. Its translation: CASGLAANNEQFF.

The chain uses TRBV27 and TRBJ2-7; D is ambiguous. The CDR3 has 12 amino acids. CDR1 is MNHEY, CDR2 SMNVEV, per germline (reference sequence). Trimming removed 5 bases from V and 2 bases from J, with 7 bases in between. The CDR3 nucleotides read TGTGCCAGCAGTCCCAACGCCTACGAGCAGTACTTC. Protein: CASSPNAYEQYF.

This rearrangement joins TRBV5-4 to TRBJ2-4, with TRBD1 identical over 7 bases. The CDR3 sequence is 16 residues long. Germline V gene sequence: CDR1 SGHNT, CDR2 YYREEE (reference sequence). The V segment lost 3 bases and the J segment 1 base; nucleotides outside the gene matches: 7. The CDR3 sequence: CASSSRTGVAKNIQYF. The CDR3 nucleotides are TGTGCCAGCAGCTCAAGGACAGGTGTCGCCAAAAACATTCAGTACTTC. The variable domain in full, with the rest retrieved from reference TRBV5-4 and TRBJ2-4, is ETGVTQSPTHLIKTRGQQVTLRCSSQSGHNTVSWYQQALGQGPQFIFQYYREEENGRGNFPPRFSGLQFPNYSSELNVNALELDDSALYLCASSSRTGVAKNIQYFGAGTRLSVL.

This clone was picked up one time. This chain links TRBV2 with TRBJ2-7; D gene ambiguous. The CDR3 runs 13 residues. Germline CDR1 reads SNHLY; CDR2 reads FYNNEI. Trimming left V 6 bases short and J 4 bases short, with 13 bases between. The CDR3 protein is CASSPNPQYEQYF. CDR3 bases: TGTGCCAGCAGCCCGAACCCCCAGTACGAGCAGTACTTC.